One TCR beta chain is described in this entry. The target antigen is unknown. This CDR3 is 11 amino acids long. Germline V gene sequence: CDR1 DFQATT, CDR2 SNEGSKA (reference sequence). The sample comes from a study of cytomegalovirus exposure and HLA in healthy donors. Whole-study findings and limits: With later analysis, a missense DCLRE1C variant became linked to TCR beta V- and J-gene trimming.

Primers for the PCR totalled 60 Vbeta and 13 Jbeta. The protocol was immunoSEQ multiplex PCR, while the TCRdb copy is restricted to in-frame clones and leaves out a portion. Altogether over 100,000 clones are present, about 62% being singletons, with the ten largest covering approximately 4.8%. The specimen sequenced was PBMCs. V usage is TRBV20-1 and J usage is TRBJ2-2, with a tentative D call TRBD2 (6 bases). This sequence originates from a human donor in good health. CDR3 sequence: CAWGRTGELFF. CDR3 coding DNA: TGCGCCTGGGGGAGGACCGGGGAGCTGTTTTTT.